One and the same sample provided the 30 T cell receptor beta chains below, sequenced in a study of CD8 T cells in Susac syndrome. RNA amounts of roughly 0.45 to 1 ug underwent reverse transcription with random hexamers. Each CDR3 protein is one row after TCRdb ran MiXCR on the immunoSEQ multiplex PCR reads. The sample records 350,000 to 550,000 distinct CDR3 sequences, about 85% being singletons. Source material: CD8+ T cells from PBMCs. The source is a human donor with multiple sclerosis.

This rearrangement joins TRBV27 to TRBJ1-5; maybe TRBD1 (5 bases). The V end was cut by 3 bases, the J end by 1 base, with 7 bases between. Germline V CDR1 and CDR2: MNHEY, SMNVEV (reference sequence). The CDR3 loop spans 14 amino acids. The CDR3: CASSFAGSNQPQHF. CDR3 coding DNA: TGTGCCAGCAGTTTTGCAGGGAGCAATCAGCCCCAGCATTTT.

The V and J genes are TRBV10-3 and TRBJ2-3; TRBD2 is a possible D gene (6 bases). The CDR3 extends over 15 amino acids. The ends were cut back, 3 bases at V and 6 bases at J, with 16 bases in the middle. The germline CDR1 and CDR2 sequences are ENHRY and SYGVKD. CDR3 in DNA: TGTGCCATCAGTGACCTGGAGGGAATGGGCGATACGCAGTATTTT. This encodes CAISDLEGMGDTQYF.

The chain couples TRBV11-2 to TRBJ1-1, with 7 bases matching TRBD1. CDR1 SGHAT and CDR2 FQNNGV come from the germline V gene. This CDR3 has 15 amino acids. V shed 6 bases, J shed 1 base, and the junction held 8 bases outside the gene matches. CDR3 DNA: TGTGCCAGCAGAATGAGGGGGCGGACGAACACTGAAGCTTTCTTT. Translation gives CASRMRGRTNTEAFF.

J is TRBJ2-4 and V is TRBV6-5; the match to TRBD1 covers 11 bases. The V gene end was trimmed by 4 bases and the J gene end by 8 bases; junction bases not matched to a gene: 10. Germline assignment: CDR1 MNHEY and CDR2 SVGAGI. This CDR3 region has 16 residues. Here the CDR3 DNA reads TGTGCCAGCAGTTCTCTGGACAGGGGGCTAAGGGACATTCAGTACTTC. Protein sequence: CASSSLDRGLRDIQYF.

This clonotype was seen once. This chain joins TRBV7-6 and TRBJ2-2; tentative D call: TRBD1 (5 bases). CDR1 is SGHVS, CDR2 FNYEAQ, per germline. With 4 bases removed from V and 6 bases from J, the gap between germline ends came to 9 bases. The CDR3 has 13 amino acids. The CDR3 is CASSSPGSGELFF. The CDR3 nucleotides are TGTGCCAGCAGCTCCCCAGGGTCCGGGGAGCTGTTTTTT.

The gene calls are TRBV30 and TRBJ1-6; possible D gene TRBD1, 5 bases. Germline CDR1 GTSNPN, CDR2 SVGIG (reference sequence). The CDR3 is 14 amino acids. V dropped 2 bases and J dropped 6 bases, with 11 bases sitting between them. DNA for the CDR3: TGTGCCTGGAGTACCGGGGCGGGTAATTCACCCCTCCACTTT. Translation gives CAWSTGAGNSPLHF.

The chain carries TRBV7-9 and TRBJ2-1; TRBD2 matches 8 bases. V dropped 5 bases and J dropped 6; count of bases not matched to a gene: 6. The CDR3 is 14 residues long. Per the germline V gene, CDR1 is SEHNR and CDR2 is FQNEAQ (reference sequence). Here the CDR3 DNA reads TGTGCCAGCAGCAATCCGGGACTAGTCAATGAGCAGTTCTTC. Amino acids: CASSNPGLVNEQFF.

This clonotype was counted a single time. J is TRBJ2-7 and V is TRBV28; perhaps TRBD2 as D (8 bases). In germline, CDR1 is MDHEN, CDR2 SYDVKM. The CDR3 runs 18 residues. The V end lost 7 bases, the J end lost 3 bases, and 28 bases lay between the germline ends. The CDR3 spells CASNSNREGALTNYEQYF. The CDR3 coding sequence is TGTGCCAGCAACTCGAACCGGGAGGGGGCCCTCACAAACTACGAGCAGTACTTC.

The chain couples TRBV11-2 to TRBJ1-1; D possibly corresponds to TRBD1 (6 bases). The CDR3 spans 15 residues. V was shortened by 5 bases and J by 3 bases, with 16 bases between the two germline ends. CDR1 is SGHAT, CDR2 FQNNGV, per germline. CDR3 residues: CASSPWGARDTEAFF. The CDR3 bases are TGTGCCAGCAGCCCCTGGGGGGCGCGGGACACTGAAGCTTTCTTT.

This chain links TRBV29-1 with TRBJ1-1; a weak D match, TRBD1 (5 bases). The CDR3 length is 14 residues. V was shortened by 0 bases and J by 1 base, with 9 bases between the two germline ends. Germline CDR1 SQVTM, CDR2 ANQGSEA. Written as DNA, the CDR3 is TGCAGCGTTGAAGAAGGGGACGGGAACACTGAAGCTTTCTTT. It translates to CSVEEGDGNTEAFF.

This sequence joins TRBV14 and TRBJ2-1; 13 nucleotides line up with TRBD2. The CDR3 sequence is 15 residues long. CDR1 SGHDN and CDR2 FVKESK come from the germline V gene. After removal of 3 bases from V and 6 bases from J, the junction contained 2 bases not matched to a gene. CDR3 sequence reads: CASSHGTSGINEQFF. CDR3 bases: TGTGCCAGCAGCCATGGGACTAGCGGGATCAATGAGCAGTTCTTC.

The gene calls are TRBV6-6 and TRBJ2-7; 8 nucleotides match TRBD1. The CDR3 consists of 16 residues. The ends lost 6 bases at V and 2 bases at J; junction bases unmatched: 12. Germline CDR1 is MNHNY and CDR2 is SVGAGI (reference sequence). DNA of the CDR3: TGTGCCAGCAGCCCCGACCTAGACAGGGGAACCTACGAGCAGTACTTC. As protein: CASSPDLDRGTYEQYF.

The chain couples TRBV5-4 to TRBJ2-1; perhaps TRBD2 as D (5 bases). CDR1 SGHNT and CDR2 YYREEE come from the germline V gene (reference sequence). The length of the CDR3 is 15 residues. V dropped 4 bases and J dropped 0 bases, with 11 bases sitting between them. The CDR3 reads CASSRMGSSYNEQFF. In nucleotides, the CDR3 is TGTGCCAGCAGCAGAATGGGGAGCTCCTACAATGAGCAGTTCTTC. The full variable domain, with the rest looked up from reference TRBV5-4 and TRBJ2-1, is ETGVTQSPTHLIKTRGQQVTLRCSSQSGHNTVSWYQQALGQGPQFIFQYYREEENGRGNFPPRFSGLQFPNYSSELNVNALELDDSALYLCASSRMGSSYNEQFFGPGTRLTVL.

The CDR3 DNA follows: TGTGCCAGCAGAGACAGGGTTACACCTAATGAAAAACTGTTTTTT. Translation: CASRDRVTPNEKLFF. The rearrangement links TRBV2 to TRBJ1-4; 7 nucleotides align to TRBD1. Germline lookup yields CDR1 SNHLY and CDR2 FYNNEI. The CDR3 totals 15 residues. J was trimmed by 3 bases and V by 6 bases; bases with no gene match: 7.

Here the CDR3 reads CATSPRPITLQSYYEQYF. Written as DNA, the CDR3 is TGTGCCACCAGCCCTCGCCCCATAACACTTCAAAGTTACTACGAGCAGTACTTC. This sequence joins TRBV15 and TRBJ2-7; D is unclear. Germline V gene lookup returns CDR1 LNHNV and CDR2 YYDKDF (reference sequence). This CDR3 has 18 amino acids. Between the trimmed V and J ends, which lost 5 bases and 3 bases, there was a span of 26 bases. Drawing the rest from reference TRBV15 and TRBJ2-7, the complete variable domain is DAMVIQNPRYQVTQFGKPVTLSCSQTLNHNVMYWYQQKSSQAPKLLFHYYDKDFNNEADTPDNFQSRRPNTSFCFLDIRSPGLGDTAMYLCATSPRPITLQSYYEQYFGPGTRLTVT.

In DNA, the CDR3 is TGTGCCAGCAGTCCGACAGGGGGCGGAAACTATGGCTACACCTTC. It specifies CASSPTGGGNYGYTF. This chain links TRBV27 with TRBJ1-2; TRBD1 matches 10 bases. J lost 2 bases, V lost 5 bases, and 5 bases had no gene match. CDR3 length equals 15 residues. Germline CDR1 MNHEY, CDR2 SMNVEV (reference sequence).

The chain links TRBV7-9 to TRBJ2-7; 14 bases line up with TRBD2. Germline loops: CDR1 SEHNR, CDR2 FQNEAQ (reference sequence). V lost 4 bases to trimming and J lost 5 bases; unmatched junction nucleotides: 16. The CDR3 has 19 amino acids. CDR3 in DNA: TGTGCCAGCAGCTCAATAAGACTAGCGGGAGGGCCTTCCCCTAACGAGCAGTACTTC. Protein: CASSSIRLAGGPSPNEQYF.

This sequence joins TRBV9 and TRBJ2-4, with TRBD2 identical over 14 bases. The CDR3 spans 18 residues. V shed 2 bases and J 0 bases; nucleotides not matched to a gene: 4. Germline V lookup: CDR1 SGDLS, CDR2 YYNGEE. CDR3 residues: CASSVGLAGEIAKNIQYF. In DNA form, the CDR3 reads TGTGCCAGCAGCGTGGGACTAGCGGGGGAGATAGCCAAAAACATTCAGTACTTC. The variable domain in full, with the rest retrieved from reference TRBV9 and TRBJ2-4, is DSGVTQTPKHLITATGQRVTLRCSPRSGDLSVYWYQQSLDQGLQFLIQYYNGEERAKGNILERFSAQQFPDLHSELNLSSLELGDSALYFCASSVGLAGEIAKNIQYFGAGTRLSVL.

The CDR3: CASGDASSGNTIYF. CDR3 DNA sequence: TGTGCCAGCGGGGACGCTAGCTCTGGAAACACCATATATTTT. This sequence joins TRBV6-5 and TRBJ1-3; D perhaps matches TRBD1 (5 bases). The CDR3 has 14 amino acids. In germline, CDR1 is MNHEY, CDR2 SVGAGI. V dropped 8 bases and J dropped 0 bases, with 11 bases sitting between them.

The V call is TRBV10-2, the J call TRBJ2-5; TRBD2 agrees at 12 bases. Germline CDR1 and CDR2: WSHSY and SAAADI. The CDR3 covers 15 residues. Trimming at V came to 0 bases and at J to 5 bases, leaving 1 base not matched to a gene. CDR3 sequence reads: CASSESGLAGETQYF. In nucleotides, the CDR3 is TGCGCCAGCAGTGAGTCTGGACTAGCGGGGGAGACCCAGTACTTC.

The rearrangement links TRBV27 to TRBJ2-5; D remains ambiguous. CDR1 is MNHEY and CDR2 is SMNVEV in the germline V gene (reference sequence). This CDR3 has 12 amino acids. Between the trimmed V and J ends, which lost 6 bases and 2 bases, there was a span of 7 bases. CDR3 coding DNA: TGTGCCAGCAGCCCCAATCAAGAGACCCAGTACTTC. Its protein is CASSPNQETQYF.

The chain joins TRBV10-3 to TRBJ2-1; TRBD2 might be the D (6 bases). The CDR3 is 16 residues long. V lost 10 bases and J 0 bases, leaving 19 bases between the germline ends. CDR1 is ENHRY, CDR2 SYGVKD, per germline. CDR3 residues: CATQVREPISYNEQFF. In nucleotides, the CDR3 is TGTGCCACCCAGGTTCGGGAGCCCATCTCCTACAATGAGCAGTTCTTC.

This clonotype was detected once. The chain combines TRBV7-9 with TRBJ1-4; a weak D match, TRBD1 (5 bases). CDR3 length: 16 amino acids. The germline gives CDR1 SEHNR, CDR2 FQNEAQ (reference sequence). Trimming cost V 5 bases and J 4 bases, with 17 bases left between them. The CDR3 region is CASSTSRVGDNEKLFF. Here the CDR3 DNA reads TGTGCCAGCAGCACTTCCAGGGTCGGGGATAATGAAAAACTGTTTTTT. Drawing the rest from reference TRBV7-9 and TRBJ1-4, the complete variable domain is DTGVSQNPRHKITKRGQNVTFRCDPISEHNRLYWYRQTLGQGPEFLTYFQNEAQLEKSRLLSDRFSAERPKGSFSTLEIQRTEQGDSAMYLCASSTSRVGDNEKLFFGSGTQLSVL.

This sequence joins TRBV7-8 and TRBJ1-5; 7 bases fit TRBD1. Unmatched junction bases numbered 10, after V lost 5 bases and J lost 3 bases. In germline, CDR1 is SGHVS, CDR2 FQNEAQ. The CDR3 consists of 16 residues. DNA of the CDR3: TGTGCCAGCAGCCCCGAGGACAGGTACTACAATCAGCCCCAGCATTTT. It encodes CASSPEDRYYNQPQHF. Based on the CDR3 plus reference TRBV7-8 and TRBJ1-5, the full variable domain is GAGVSQSPRYKVAKRGQDVALRCDPISGHVSLFWYQQALGQGPEFLTYFQNEAQLDKSGLPSDRFFAERPEGSVSTLKIQRTQQEDSAVYLCASSPEDRYYNQPQHFGDGTRLSIL.

The genes are TRBV11-2 and TRBJ2-5; no definite D call. CDR3 length equals 16 residues. The germline V and J ends were trimmed by 2 bases and 0 bases, with 13 bases remaining between them. The germline gives CDR1 SGHAT, CDR2 FQNNGV. DNA for the CDR3: TGTGCCAGCAGCTTATGGTTAATTGGGAACCAAGAGACCCAGTACTTC. Translation gives CASSLWLIGNQETQYF.

This clonotype was picked up one time. CDR3 DNA: TGTGCCAGCAGTACACCCACCCCACTGTCTAGCGAGCCCCACAATGAGCAGTTCTTC. It translates to CASSTPTPLSSEPHNEQFF. The chain links TRBV6-1 to TRBJ2-1; maybe TRBD2 (6 bases). There are 19 residues in the CDR3. Germline V gives CDR1 MNHNS, CDR2 SASEGT. V was pared by 5 bases and J by 5 bases, with 28 bases between.

The chain carries TRBV7-6 and TRBJ2-7, with 10 bases that match TRBD2. This CDR3 is 16 amino acids long. Germline loops: CDR1 SGHVS, CDR2 FNYEAQ. The V segment lost 8 bases and the J segment 1 base; nucleotides outside the gene matches: 11. The CDR3 bases are TGTGCCAGCTCGGCTAGCGGGAGAAGGGGTTCCTACGAGCAGTACTTC. It translates to CASSASGRRGSYEQYF.

The rearrangement uses TRBV20-1 and TRBJ2-7; D possibly corresponds to TRBD2 (6 bases). CDR3 length equals 13 residues. Trimming left V 3 bases short and J 2 bases short, with 11 bases between. Germline CDR1 reads DFQATT; CDR2 reads SNEGSKA (reference sequence). The CDR3 DNA reads as TGCAGTGCTAGTGGGGGACTTACCTACGAGCAGTACTTC. The encoded protein is CSASGGLTYEQYF.

This rearrangement joins TRBV4-1 to TRBJ2-1; 8 bases agree with TRBD2. The V and J ends lost 4 bases and 4 bases, in that order; junction bases with no gene match: 6. CDR1 and CDR2 from the germline V gene are MGHRA and YSYEKL. CDR3 size: 15 residues. CDR3 amino acids: CASSRDSGVYNEQFF. The CDR3 DNA reads TGCGCCAGCAGCCGAGATAGCGGGGTTTACAATGAGCAGTTCTTC.

The rearrangement links TRBV20-1 to TRBJ2-1; D possibly corresponds to TRBD1 (6 bases). The CDR3 is made up of 14 amino acids. Per germline, CDR1 DFQATT and CDR2 SNEGSKA (reference sequence). The germline V and J ends were trimmed by 3 bases and 5 bases, with 14 bases remaining between them. CDR3 nucleotides: TGCAGTGCTAGTGACAGGTCGGCTAACAATGAGCAGTTCTTC. It encodes CSASDRSANNEQFF.